This TCR beta chain emerged from a study of T-cell memory formation after mild COVID-19. Study context: In these data, TCR clusters were largely donor specific.

TCRdb passed the 5' RACE reads through MiXCR, listing each CDR3 protein once. This table has over 300,000 distinct CDR3 sequences, 20% to 25% appearing once. About this clonotype itself: The antigen is unknown.

The CDR3 is made up of 14 amino acids. From germline, CDR1 is MNHEY and CDR2 SVGEGT. V was trimmed by 1 base and J by 5 bases, leaving 11 bases between them. Study outcomes and limitations: CM and EM subsets held most contracting CD4+ clones; EMRA held CD8+ ones.

The source of this sequence is a man aged 18 to 30 who had mild COVID-19 (a few samples of this study predate the infection). Cell type and time point are not known. The chain carries TRBV6-2 or TRBV6-3 and TRBJ2-5; D possibly corresponds to TRBD2 (6 bases). The sample taken for sequencing was PBMCs or a T cell subset sorted from them (not recorded which). CDR3 in amino acids: CASSYWEDRETQYF. In DNA form, the CDR3 reads TGTGCCAGCAGTTACTGGGAGGACCGGGAGACCCAGTACTTC.